The 27 T cell receptor beta chains in this list originate from one sample, sequenced in a study of blood T cells in healthy people across ages (dated by TCRdb to about 2015). Libraries were made using 5' RACE. Sequencing used an Illumina HiSeq 2500. A second PCR of 7 to 11 cycles was performed with a sample-barcoded 5' primer and a J-beta primer mix. The public reads were quality trimmed at Q25 with fastp and then assembled into clones with MiXCR by TCRdb, keeping productive beta chains. CDR3 protein duplicates are merged, each entry listing the most common genes and DNA. Within this sample are about 2 million distinct CDR3 sequences, with 49% of them counted one time only. The leading ten clones occupy approximately 2% of the sample. The sequencing input was blood. These receptors were taken from a woman aged 40 to 49 in good health.

This clonotype has more than one count but fewer than ten. The chain recombines TRBV20-1 with TRBJ2-3, with 7 bases matching TRBD2. V shed 7 bases and J 5 bases; nucleotides not matched to a gene: 6. The CDR3 has 12 amino acids. Germline V gene lookup returns CDR1 DFQATT and CDR2 SNEGSKA (reference sequence). The CDR3 is CSVPGEGDTQYF. CDR3 in DNA: TGCAGTGTACCCGGGGAGGGAGATACGCAGTATTTT.

This sequence joins TRBV27 and TRBJ2-5, with 8 bases fitting TRBD2. This CDR3 is built from 16 residues. Germline V gene data show CDR1 as MNHEY and CDR2 as SMNVEV (reference sequence). V lost 0 bases, J lost 11 bases, and 14 bases stayed unmatched. For the CDR3, the DNA is TGTGCCAGCAGTTTATCAGCGGGGGAATGGTACGGAGAGCAGTACTTC. This codes for CASSLSAGEWYGEQYF.

The chain has TRBV20-1 and TRBJ2-5; D may be TRBD1 (6 bases). The CDR3 runs to 15 residues. The V and J ends lost 4 bases and 7 bases respectively, with 22 bases between them. Germline V gene lookup returns CDR1 DFQATT and CDR2 SNEGSKA (reference sequence). The CDR3 coding sequence is TGCAGTGCTATAGACAGGACTCAGCTTTTTGGGACCCAGTACTTC. Its translation: CSAIDRTQLFGTQYF.

The chain is built from TRBV9 and TRBJ2-6; 9 nucleotides line up with TRBD1. Germline CDR1 reads SGDLS; CDR2 reads YYNGEE. V was clipped by 1 base and J by 0 bases; unmatched bases: 5. This CDR3 comprises 18 residues. The CDR3 sequence is CASSVKGTGISGANVLTF. The CDR3 DNA sequence: TGTGCCAGCAGCGTAAAGGGGACAGGGATCTCTGGGGCCAACGTCCTGACTTTC.

V and J are TRBV2 and TRBJ2-1; the D is unclear. Trimming shortened V by 6 bases and J by 10 bases, and 19 bases separated the two germline ends. The CDR3 is 14 residues long. The germline V gene has CDR1 SNHLY and CDR2 FYNNEI. DNA of the CDR3: TGTGCCAGCAGGGCATATCCGGAAGCCGGGGAGCAGTTCTTC. It encodes CASRAYPEAGEQFF.

This sequence joins TRBV5-1 and TRBJ2-1; a possible D gene is TRBD2 (5 bases). The CDR3 has 15 amino acids. CDR1 is SGHRS, CDR2 YFSETQ, per germline. V was pared by 3 bases and J by 2 bases, with 12 bases between. CDR3 DNA sequence: TGCGCCAGCAGCTCCGGGGATAGCCCCTACAATGAGCAGTTCTTC. Protein sequence: CASSSGDSPYNEQFF.

The CDR3 DNA follows: TGTGCCAGCAGCGTAGGCCACCGGATCCTGGCAGGGGCCAACGTCCTGACTTTC. It specifies CASSVGHRILAGANVLTF. This chain connects TRBV9 to TRBJ2-6; D not certain. The CDR3 loop spans 18 amino acids. The V and J ends lost 0 bases and 4 bases respectively, with 17 bases between them. Germline V lookup: CDR1 SGDLS, CDR2 YYNGEE.

This clonotype turned up a few times. This chain uses TRBV7-9 with TRBJ2-7; no clear D. The germline V gene encodes CDR1 SEHNR and CDR2 FQNEAQ (reference sequence). V lost 3 bases, J lost 1 base, and 7 bases lay in between. The CDR3 loop spans 13 amino acids. The CDR3 loop is CASSFAESYEQYF. Here the CDR3 DNA reads TGTGCCAGCAGCTTTGCCGAGTCCTACGAGCAGTACTTC.

This clonotype has a count of ten or more. The chain joins TRBV20-1 to TRBJ2-7, with 8 nucleotides matching TRBD2. CDR1 is DFQATT and CDR2 is SNEGSKA in the germline V gene (reference sequence). This CDR3 has 14 residues. After removal of 1 base from V and 6 bases from J, the junction contained 8 bases not matched to a gene. The CDR3, as DNA: TGCAGTGCTAGAGGGGGGCGGGAGGATGGCGAGCAGTACTTC. It yields the protein CSARGGREDGEQYF.

This chain connects TRBV20-1 to TRBJ2-7; the match to TRBD2 covers 7 bases. Germline CDR1 is DFQATT and CDR2 is SNEGSKA (reference sequence). This CDR3 has 14 amino acids. V gave up 6 bases and J gave up 0 bases; unmatched junction bases: 8. The CDR3 sequence is CSASRAGSSYEQYF. Here the CDR3 DNA reads TGCAGTGCCTCTCGAGCGGGGAGCTCCTACGAGCAGTACTTC.

The V and J genes are TRBV3-1 and TRBJ1-5; maybe TRBD1 (5 bases). Germline values: CDR1 LGHDT, CDR2 YNNKEL (reference sequence). V was cut by 0 bases and J by 4 bases, with 7 bases left in between. This CDR3 comprises 14 residues. The CDR3 region has the DNA TGTGCCAGCAGCCAAGAGGGGCTTAATCAGCCCCAGCATTTT. Translating it yields CASSQEGLNQPQHF.

The chain carries TRBV7-2 and TRBJ2-5, with unresolved D. The germline CDR1 and CDR2 sequences are SGHTA and FQGNSA. The CDR3 consists of 13 residues. V lost 6 bases and J 5 bases, leaving 13 bases between the germline ends. CDR3 in DNA: TGTGCCAGCAGACATACCGACGGGGAGACCCAGTACTTC. Encoded protein: CASRHTDGETQYF. The whole variable domain, remainder taken from reference TRBV7-2 and TRBJ2-5, is GAGVSQSPSNKVTEKGKDVELRCDPISGHTALYWYRQSLGQGLEFLIYFQGNSAPDKSGLPSDRFSAERTGGSVSTLTIQRTQQEDSAVYLCASRHTDGETQYFGPGTRLLVL.

The chain links TRBV7-9 to TRBJ1-5, with a weak D call TRBD1 (5 bases). This CDR3 has 18 amino acids. The V end lost 0 bases, the J end lost 0 bases, and 15 bases lay between the germline ends. Germline V lookup: CDR1 SEHNR, CDR2 FQNEAQ (reference sequence). The DNA for the CDR3 is TGTGCCAGCAGCTTAGCGGGTTCAGGGCGGAATAGCAATCAGCCCCAGCATTTT. Its protein is CASSLAGSGRNSNQPQHF.

J is TRBJ2-1 and V is TRBV20-1; D may be TRBD1 (6 bases). V dropped 6 bases and J dropped 9 bases, with 12 bases sitting between them. The CDR3 loop spans 11 amino acids. In germline, CDR1 is DFQATT, CDR2 SNEGSKA (reference sequence). The CDR3 loop is CSAPTGFEQFF. The CDR3 DNA reads as TGCAGTGCCCCAACAGGGTTTGAGCAGTTCTTC.

The rearrangement joins TRBV6-5 to TRBJ1-3; D may be TRBD1 (6 bases). The CDR3 loop spans 17 amino acids. V lost 0 bases and J lost 0, with 12 bases in between. From germline, CDR1 is MNHEY and CDR2 SVGAGI. CDR3 protein: CASSYSRQGSSGNTIYF. CDR3 coding DNA: TGTGCCAGCAGTTACTCGCGGCAGGGGAGCTCTGGAAACACCATATATTTT.

The V call is TRBV28, the J call TRBJ2-4, with 12 bases that match TRBD1. Near its end, the DNA agrees better with TRBJ2-7, so the J call may be wrong. Germline CDR1 MDHEN, CDR2 SYDVKM. This CDR3 region has 16 residues. CDR3 DNA: TGTGCCAGCAGTTTTGGGGGGACAGGGGGCCGTTACGAGCAGTACTTC. It is translated as CASSFGGTGGRYEQYF.

The gene calls are TRBV6-5 and TRBJ2-5; 8 nucleotides align to TRBD1. With 3 bases clipped from V and 11 bases from J, the junction kept 8 bases outside the gene matches. The CDR3 consists of 13 residues. Germline-derived CDR1 and CDR2 are MNHEY and SVGAGI. The CDR3 DNA reads as TGTGCCAGCAGTTATGAGAAGACAGGGGAGCAGTACTTC. Its protein product is CASSYEKTGEQYF.

This chain links TRBV5-1 with TRBJ2-1; D may correspond to TRBD1 or TRBD2 (5 bases each). The CDR3 loop spans 13 amino acids. V lost 5 bases, J lost 6 bases, and 12 bases lay in between. Per the germline V gene, CDR1 is SGHRS and CDR2 is YFSETQ. In DNA, the CDR3 is TGCGCCAGCAGAGCCTCTGGGGGCAATGAGCAGTTCTTC. It translates to CASRASGGNEQFF.

The chain employs TRBV5-5 and TRBJ1-2; no definite D call. Germline V gene sequence: CDR1 SGHKS, CDR2 YYEKEE (reference sequence). This CDR3 spans 13 amino acids. Trimming took 6 bases from V and 2 from J, leaving 11 bases between them. DNA for the CDR3: TGTGCCAGCATCCCTCAGACGAACTATGGCTACACCTTC. It yields the protein CASIPQTNYGYTF.

J is TRBJ2-7 and V is TRBV27; 7 positions match TRBD1. The ends lost 5 bases at V and 3 bases at J; junction bases unmatched: 7. This CDR3 has 14 residues. Germline V gene data show CDR1 as MNHEY and CDR2 as SMNVEV (reference sequence). The CDR3 DNA reads TGTGCCAGCAGTGTCTGGACAGGACACTACGAGCAGTACTTC. It is translated as CASSVWTGHYEQYF.

The chain employs TRBV28 and TRBJ2-5; 7 bases align to TRBD1. The V segment lost 6 bases and the J segment 0 bases; nucleotides outside the gene matches: 4. Germline CDR1 MDHEN, CDR2 SYDVKM. The CDR3 totals 14 residues. In DNA form, the CDR3 reads TGTGCCAGCAGGACAGGGATGTACCAAGAGACCCAGTACTTC. This translates into CASRTGMYQETQYF.

For this clonotype: This may be a read error: a much more frequent sequence differs by one nucleotide. This chain uses TRBV4-1 with TRBJ2-7, with D perhaps matching TRBD1 or TRBD2 (5 bases each). Germline values: CDR1 MGHRA, CDR2 YSYEKL. The V end lost 0 bases, the J end lost 12 bases, and 24 bases lay between the germline ends. The CDR3 loop spans 16 amino acids. Here the CDR3 DNA reads TGCGCCAGCAGCCAAGAATTCGAGGGGCTAGTGAACATTCGGTACTTC. It is translated as CASSQEFEGLVNIRYF.

This chain connects TRBV18 to TRBJ2-7, with 7 bases identical to TRBD2. J gave up 4 bases and V 3 bases, and 12 bases lay outside the gene matches. The CDR3 is 16 amino acids. Germline values: CDR1 KGHSH, CDR2 LQKENI. CDR3 DNA sequence: TGTGCCAGCTCACCCCCCACGGGGAGGGGACGGTACGAGCAGTACTTC. This translates into CASSPPTGRGRYEQYF.

V gene TRBV12-3 or TRBV12-4 combines with J gene TRBJ2-7, with 12 bases lining up with TRBD1. V shed 4 bases, J shed 5 bases, and the junction held 3 bases outside the gene matches. This CDR3 region has 14 residues. The CDR3 DNA sequence: TGTGCCAGCAGTTGCGGGACAGGGGGCAACGAGCAGTACTTC. It encodes CASSCGTGGNEQYF.

This clonotype was recorded only once. This chain uses TRBV11-1 with TRBJ2-3; weak D call: TRBD2 (5 bases). This CDR3 is built from 16 residues. V was clipped by 3 bases and J by 2 bases, with 15 bases between them. The germline V gene encodes CDR1 SGHAT and CDR2 FQDESV (reference sequence). In nucleotides, the CDR3 is TGTGCCAGCAGCTTTGAGGACTCGTGGAACACAGATACGCAGTATTTT. The encoded protein is CASSFEDSWNTDTQYF.

In this sample, this clonotype turned up once. V usage is TRBV20-1 and J usage is TRBJ1-1; D not resolved. Germline assignment: CDR1 DFQATT and CDR2 SNEGSKA (reference sequence). The V and J ends lost 0 bases and 0 bases respectively, with 8 bases between them. This CDR3 comprises 14 residues. The CDR3 DNA follows: TGCAGTGCTAGAGAAAGGATAATGAACACTGAAGCTTTCTTT. This gives the protein CSARERIMNTEAFF.

This clonotype was seen a few times. The gene calls are TRBV7-2 and TRBJ2-1; 7 bases are shared with TRBD1. Germline CDR1 and CDR2: SGHTA and FQGNSA. V was clipped by 5 bases and J by 8 bases; unmatched bases: 9. CDR3 length: 14 residues. CDR3 protein: CASSTRTGGDEQFF. The CDR3 DNA is TGTGCCAGCAGCACTCGGACAGGTGGGGATGAGCAGTTCTTC. The full variable domain, in which reference TRBV7-2 and TRBJ2-1 provide the parts outside the CDR3, is GAGVSQSPSNKVTEKGKDVELRCDPISGHTALYWYRQSLGQGLEFLIYFQGNSAPDKSGLPSDRFSAERTGGSVSTLTIQRTQQEDSAVYLCASSTRTGGDEQFFGPGTRLTVL.